The rows below give T cell receptor beta chains drawn from one sample of a study of T cell repertoires in cytomegalovirus infection. For these receptors, no antigen is known. Via MiXCR, TCRdb re-called the reads, giving one row per CDR3 protein. Seen here are 250,000 to 400,000 distinct CDR3 sequences, roughly 25% observed once, and the top ten hold 13%. Source: cultured PBMCs, taken from culture after CMV antigen stimulation. The receptors here all came from a human donor in good health (CMV status not recorded). Some clones in this sample may be carry-over from other donors' samples. The CDR3 runs from the conserved cysteine through the conserved F or W. D genes are given only for firm matches. Expanded clones are given a class, and other clones once, few, many or no size at all.

clone size: -
D gene: TRBD2
V gene: TRBV6-5
J gene: TRBJ2-7
CDR3 protein: CASSYSWTSGFSSF
CDR3 DNA: TGTGCCAGCAGTTACTCGTGGACTAGCGGGTTCTCTTCCTTC

clone size: few
D gene: -
V gene: TRBV6-5
J gene: TRBJ2-7
CDR3 protein: CASSARTGSLNEQYF
CDR3 DNA: TGTGCCAGCAGTGCGAGGACGGGATCTTTGAACGAGCAGTACTTC

clone size: -
D gene: TRBD2
V gene: TRBV11-2
J gene: TRBJ2-7
CDR3 protein: CASSLPLAGVNYEQYF
CDR3 DNA: TGTGCCAGCAGCCTTCCACTAGCGGGAGTAAACTACGAGCAGTACTTC

clone size: -
D gene: -
V gene: TRBV5-8
J gene: TRBJ1-1
CDR3 protein: CASSWLIELGSKEAFF
CDR3 DNA: TGTGCCAGCAGCTGGCTTATTGAGTTGGGGTCTAAAGAAGCTTTCTTT

clone size: -
D gene: -
V gene: TRBV5-5
J gene: TRBJ1-5
CDR3 protein: CASSHFDPGAGQPQHF
CDR3 DNA: TGTGCCAGCAGCCATTTTGACCCAGGCGCTGGGCAGCCCCAGCATTTT

clone size: few
D gene: -
V gene: TRBV24-1
J gene: TRBJ1-5
CDR3 protein: CATSGGGSNQPQHF
CDR3 DNA: TGTGCCACCAGTGGTGGGGGAAGCAATCAGCCCCAGCATTTT

clone size: -
D gene: -
V gene: TRBV15
J gene: TRBJ2-5
CDR3 protein: CATSRGSGGETQYF
CDR3 DNA: TGTGCCACCAGCAGAGGATCTGGGGGGGAGACCCAGTACTTC

clone size: -
D gene: TRBD1
V gene: TRBV7-6
J gene: TRBJ1-1
CDR3 protein: CASSVWDRGEAFF
CDR3 DNA: TGTGCCAGCAGCGTCTGGGACAGGGGTGAAGCTTTCTTT

clone size: -
D gene: TRBD1
V gene: TRBV12-3/TRBV12-4
J gene: TRBJ2-7
CDR3 protein: CASSKGQGVYEQYF
CDR3 DNA: TGTGCCAGCAGTAAGGGACAGGGAGTCTACGAGCAGTACTTC

clone size: -
D gene: -
V gene: TRBV6-2/TRBV6-3
J gene: TRBJ2-7
CDR3 protein: CASSYSGPTYEQYF
CDR3 DNA: TGTGCCAGCAGTTACTCGGGACCCACCTACGAGCAGTACTTC

clone size: many
D gene: -
V gene: TRBV7-2
J gene: TRBJ2-3
CDR3 protein: CASSPDRSTDTQYF
CDR3 DNA: TGTGCCAGCAGCCCAGACAGAAGCACAGATACGCAGTATTTT

clone size: few
D gene: -
V gene: TRBV6-2/TRBV6-3
J gene: TRBJ2-1
CDR3 protein: CASSQRYGDEQFF
CDR3 DNA: TGTGCCAGCAGCCAAAGGTATGGGGATGAGCAGTTCTTC

clone size: many
D gene: -
V gene: TRBV28
J gene: TRBJ2-2
CDR3 protein: CASSLVQPGELFF
CDR3 DNA: TGTGCCAGCAGTTTAGTCCAGCCCGGGGAGCTGTTTTTT

clone size: few
D gene: -
V gene: TRBV6-5
J gene: TRBJ1-5
CDR3 protein: CASSLQGTQPQHF
CDR3 DNA: TGTGCCAGCAGTCTACAGGGTACTCAGCCCCAGCATTTT

clone size: few
D gene: -
V gene: TRBV2
J gene: TRBJ2-1
CDR3 protein: CAATRLAGDLNEQFF
CDR3 DNA: TGTGCCGCGACCCGATTGGCAGGAGACCTCAATGAGCAGTTCTTC

clone size: few
D gene: -
V gene: TRBV9
J gene: TRBJ2-2
CDR3 protein: CASSASVGAVTGELFF
CDR3 DNA: TGTGCCAGCAGCGCCTCCGTGGGGGCCGTTACCGGGGAGCTGTTTTTT

clone size: -
D gene: TRBD2
V gene: TRBV30
J gene: TRBJ2-1
CDR3 protein: CAWSPISGSRNEQFF
CDR3 DNA: TGTGCCTGGAGTCCGATTAGCGGGAGTAGGAATGAGCAGTTCTTC

clone size: many
D gene: -
V gene: TRBV7-8
J gene: TRBJ1-3
CDR3 protein: CASSLEGERLGNTIYF
CDR3 DNA: TGTGCCAGCAGCTTAGAAGGGGAAAGGCTCGGAAACACCATATATTTT

clone size: few
D gene: -
V gene: TRBV19
J gene: TRBJ1-1
CDR3 protein: CATKWGNTEAFF
CDR3 DNA: TGTGCCACTAAATGGGGGAACACTGAAGCTTTCTTT

clone size: -
D gene: -
V gene: TRBV4-1
J gene: TRBJ1-2
CDR3 protein: CASSQVPSNYGYTF
CDR3 DNA: TGCGCCAGCAGCCAGGTCCCCTCGAACTATGGCTACACCTTC

clone size: many
D gene: -
V gene: TRBV7-2
J gene: TRBJ1-2
CDR3 protein: CASILGAAVPNYGYTF
CDR3 DNA: TGTGCCAGCATCCTAGGGGCAGCGGTTCCTAACTATGGCTACACCTTC

clone size: -
D gene: -
V gene: TRBV4-1
J gene: TRBJ1-5
CDR3 protein: CASSQRDGGTWPQHF
CDR3 DNA: TGCGCCAGCAGCCAACGGGACGGCGGCACATGGCCCCAGCATTTT

clone size: -
D gene: -
V gene: TRBV6-2/TRBV6-3
J gene: TRBJ1-2
CDR3 protein: CASRNGPTGGYTF
CDR3 DNA: TGTGCCAGCAGAAACGGTCCAACGGGCGGCTACACCTTC

clone size: -
D gene: -
V gene: TRBV28
J gene: TRBJ2-1
CDR3 protein: CASSLVGDEQFF
CDR3 DNA: TGTGCCAGCAGCCTGGTAGGGGACGAGCAGTTCTTC

clone size: -
D gene: -
V gene: TRBV6-2/TRBV6-3
J gene: TRBJ2-3
CDR3 protein: CASRYSPVDTQYF
CDR3 DNA: TGTGCCAGCAGATACTCCCCGGTGGATACGCAGTATTTT